This TCR beta chain appears in the sequencing data of a study of preoperative IRX-2 immunotherapy in early breast cancer. The method was immunoSEQ multiplex PCR; TCRdb's version includes in-frame clones alone and lacks a portion of them. The table lists roughly 4,000 clones, nearly 70% of them singletons. CDR3 size: 14 residues. V lost 4 bases to trimming and J lost 8 bases; unmatched junction nucleotides: 11. Germline CDR1 SQVTM, CDR2 ANQGSEA. Treatment specified: preoperative locoregional IRX-2 cytokine immunotherapy. Preoperative locoregional IRX-2 cytokine immunotherapy was tested in the phase Ib source study.

This sequence originates from a human donor with breast cancer. The chain links TRBV29-1 to TRBJ2-1; 7 bases are shared with TRBD2. The starting material was tumor tissue, obtained after IRX-2 immunotherapy. The CDR3 reads CSVVELARTHEQFF. The CDR3 DNA reads as TGCAGCGTTGTAGAACTAGCGCGAACCCATGAGCAGTTCTTC.